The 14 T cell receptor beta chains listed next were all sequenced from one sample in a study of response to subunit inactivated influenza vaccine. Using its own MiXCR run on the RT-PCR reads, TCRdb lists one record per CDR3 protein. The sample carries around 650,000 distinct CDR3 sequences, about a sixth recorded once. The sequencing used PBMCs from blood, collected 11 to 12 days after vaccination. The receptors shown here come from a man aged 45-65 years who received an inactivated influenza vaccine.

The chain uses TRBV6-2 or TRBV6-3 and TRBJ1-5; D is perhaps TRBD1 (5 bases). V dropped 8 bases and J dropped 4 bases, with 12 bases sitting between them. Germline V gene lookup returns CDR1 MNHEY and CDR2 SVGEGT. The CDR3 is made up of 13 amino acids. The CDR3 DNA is TGTGCCAGCGTATGGACACCAAATCAGCCCCAGCATTTT. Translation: CASVWTPNQPQHF.

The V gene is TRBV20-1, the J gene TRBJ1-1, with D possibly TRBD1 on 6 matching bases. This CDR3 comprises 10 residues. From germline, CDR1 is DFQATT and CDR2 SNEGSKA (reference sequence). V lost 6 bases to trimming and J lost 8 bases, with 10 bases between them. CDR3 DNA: TGCAGTGCCCGGGGGGCCGAAGCTTTCTTT. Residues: CSARGAEAFF.

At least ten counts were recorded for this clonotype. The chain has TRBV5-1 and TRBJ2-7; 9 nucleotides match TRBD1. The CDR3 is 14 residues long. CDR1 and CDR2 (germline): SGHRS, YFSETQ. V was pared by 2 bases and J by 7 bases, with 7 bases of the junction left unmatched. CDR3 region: CASSFNRGQEEQYF. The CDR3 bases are TGCGCCAGCAGCTTCAACAGGGGGCAGGAGGAGCAGTACTTC.

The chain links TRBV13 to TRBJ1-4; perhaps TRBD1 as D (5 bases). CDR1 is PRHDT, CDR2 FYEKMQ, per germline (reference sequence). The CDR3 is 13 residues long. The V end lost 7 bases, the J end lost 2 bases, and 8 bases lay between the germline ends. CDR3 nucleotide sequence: TGTGCCAGCACTCGGGGGACTAATGAAAAACTGTTTTTT. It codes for CASTRGTNEKLFF. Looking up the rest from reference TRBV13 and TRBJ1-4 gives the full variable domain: AAGVIQSPRHLIKEKRETATLKCYPIPRHDTVYWYQQGPGQDPQFLISFYEKMQSDKGSIPDRFSAQQFSDYHSELNMSSLELGDSALYFCASTRGTNEKLFFGSGTQLSVL.

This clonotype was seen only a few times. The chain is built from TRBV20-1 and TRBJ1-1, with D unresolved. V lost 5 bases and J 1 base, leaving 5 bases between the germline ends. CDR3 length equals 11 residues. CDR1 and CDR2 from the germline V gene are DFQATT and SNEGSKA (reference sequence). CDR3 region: CSALWNTEAFF. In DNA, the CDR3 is TGCAGTGCTCTTTGGAACACTGAAGCTTTCTTT.

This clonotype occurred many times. The CDR3 reads CASSLGTGRETQYF. DNA for the CDR3: TGTGCCAGCAGTCTTGGGACAGGTCGAGAGACCCAGTACTTC. J is TRBJ2-5 and V is TRBV12-3 or TRBV12-4; 8 bases fit TRBD1. CDR3 length: 14 residues. V lost 5 bases, J lost 4 bases, and 6 bases stayed unmatched.

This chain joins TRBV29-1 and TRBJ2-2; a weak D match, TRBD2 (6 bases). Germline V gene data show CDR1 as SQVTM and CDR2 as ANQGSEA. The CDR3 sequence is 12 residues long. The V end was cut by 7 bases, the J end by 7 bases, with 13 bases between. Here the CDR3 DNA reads TGCAGCGCCAGACTAGTGATCGGGGAGCTGTTTTTT. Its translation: CSARLVIGELFF.

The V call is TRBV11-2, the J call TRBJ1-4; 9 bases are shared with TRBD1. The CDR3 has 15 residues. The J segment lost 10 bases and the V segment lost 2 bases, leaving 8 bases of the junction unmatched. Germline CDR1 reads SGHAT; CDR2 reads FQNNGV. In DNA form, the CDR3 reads TGTGCCAGCAGCTTAAGGGGACAGGGCGACGGAAAACTGTTTTTT. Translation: CASSLRGQGDGKLFF.

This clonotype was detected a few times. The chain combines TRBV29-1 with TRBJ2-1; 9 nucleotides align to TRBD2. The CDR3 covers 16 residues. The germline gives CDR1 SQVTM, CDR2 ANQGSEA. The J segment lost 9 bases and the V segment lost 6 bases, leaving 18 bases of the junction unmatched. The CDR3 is CSVPSIAGEFGGEQFF. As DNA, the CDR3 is TGCAGCGTCCCAAGTATAGCGGGAGAGTTTGGAGGTGAGCAGTTCTTC.

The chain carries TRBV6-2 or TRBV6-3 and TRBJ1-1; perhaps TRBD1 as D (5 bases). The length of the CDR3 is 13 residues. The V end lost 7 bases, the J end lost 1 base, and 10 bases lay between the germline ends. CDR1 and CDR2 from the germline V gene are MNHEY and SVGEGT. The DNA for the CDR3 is TGTGCCAGCAATTGGGGGGAGAACACTGAAGCTTTCTTT. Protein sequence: CASNWGENTEAFF.

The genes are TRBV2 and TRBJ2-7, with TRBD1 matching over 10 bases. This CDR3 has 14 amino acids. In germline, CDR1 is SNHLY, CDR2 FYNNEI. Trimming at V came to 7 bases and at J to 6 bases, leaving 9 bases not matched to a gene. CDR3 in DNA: TGTGCCAGCACCATGTGGGGACAGGGGTCCGAGCAGTACTTC. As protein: CASTMWGQGSEQYF.

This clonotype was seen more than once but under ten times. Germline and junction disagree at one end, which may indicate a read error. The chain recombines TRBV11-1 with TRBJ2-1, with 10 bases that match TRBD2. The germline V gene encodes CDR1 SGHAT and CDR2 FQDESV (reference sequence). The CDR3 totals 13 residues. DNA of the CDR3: TGTGCCAGCAGCTCCGGAGGCCTAGCGGGAGAATTATTC. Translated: CASSSGGLAGELF. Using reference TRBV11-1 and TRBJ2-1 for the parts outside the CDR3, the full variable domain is EAEVAQSPRYKITEKSQAVAFWCDPISGHATLYWYRQILGQGPELLVQFQDESVVDDSQLPKDRFSAERLKGVDSTLKIQPAELGDSAMYLCASSSGGLAGELFGPGTRLTVL.

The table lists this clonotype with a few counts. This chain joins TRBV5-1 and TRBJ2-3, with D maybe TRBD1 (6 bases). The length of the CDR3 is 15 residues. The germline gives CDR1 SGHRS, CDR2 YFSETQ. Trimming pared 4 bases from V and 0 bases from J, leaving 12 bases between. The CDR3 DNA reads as TGCGCCAGCAGCGTCCGGACAGATAGCACAGATACGCAGTATTTT. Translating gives CASSVRTDSTDTQYF. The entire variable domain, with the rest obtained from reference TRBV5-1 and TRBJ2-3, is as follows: KAGVTQTPRYLIKTRGQQVTLSCSPISGHRSVSWYQQTPGQGLQFLFEYFSETQRNKGNFPGRFSGRQFSNSRSEMNVSTLELGDSALYLCASSVRTDSTDTQYFGPGTRLTVL.

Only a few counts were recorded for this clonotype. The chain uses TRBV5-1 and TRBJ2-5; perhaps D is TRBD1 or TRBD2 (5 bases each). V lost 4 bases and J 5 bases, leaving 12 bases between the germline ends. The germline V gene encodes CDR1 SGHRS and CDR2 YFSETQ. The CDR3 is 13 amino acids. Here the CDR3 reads CASSGTLWETQYF. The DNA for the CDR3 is TGCGCCAGCAGCGGGACCCTCTGGGAGACCCAGTACTTC.